Below are 20 T cell receptor beta chains sequenced from a single sample in a study of blood T cell repertoires in COVID-19. Assay used: immunoSEQ multiplex PCR; TCRdb lists only in-frame clones, some missing. The top ten hold more than 4.5% of the sample, which has about 81,000 clones, around 90% seen once. Sequencing was done on a sample of peripheral blood. Receptors originate from a woman older than 75 with acute or convalescent COVID-19.

This clone occurred once. The chain has TRBV2 and TRBJ1-2; D is uncertain. This CDR3 region has 13 residues. The germline V gene encodes CDR1 SNHLY and CDR2 FYNNEI. V was pared by 6 bases and J by 3 bases, with 11 bases between. The CDR3 here is CASSLKRDYGYTF. CDR3 coding DNA: TGTGCCAGCAGCTTGAAGAGGGACTATGGCTACACCTTC.

This clone showed up just once. This rearrangement joins TRBV30 to TRBJ1-2; TRBD1 matches at 10 bases. Germline CDR1 reads GTSNPN; CDR2 reads SVGIG (reference sequence). This CDR3 is built from 16 residues. V gave up 0 bases and J gave up 4 bases; unmatched junction bases: 8. DNA of the CDR3: TGTGCCTGGAGTGTACGGTGGGGACAGGGGTTCTATGGCTACACCTTC. As protein: CAWSVRWGQGFYGYTF. Using reference TRBV30 and TRBJ1-2 for the parts outside the CDR3, the full variable domain is SQTIHQWPATLVQPVGSPLSLECTVEGTSNPNLYWYRQAAGRGLQLLFYSVGIGQISSEVPQNLSASRPQDRQFILSSKKLLLSDSGFYLCAWSVRWGQGFYGYTFGSGTRLTVV.

This clone was detected once. J is TRBJ1-4 and V is TRBV4-3; maybe TRBD1 (5 bases). Per germline, CDR1 LGHNA and CDR2 YSLEER. The CDR3 extends over 13 amino acids. The ends were cut back, 1 base at V and 12 bases at J, with 12 bases in the middle. CDR3 sequence (DNA): TGCGCCAGCAGCCAAGGCCCCAGGGCTCAACTGTTTTTT. This gives the protein CASSQGPRAQLFF.

CDR3: CASRWGLYNEQFF. In DNA, the CDR3 is TGTGCCAGCAGATGGGGCCTTTACAATGAGCAGTTCTTC. The genes are TRBV2 and TRBJ2-1; D perhaps matches TRBD1 (5 bases). V shed 6 bases and J shed 4 bases, with 10 bases lying between them. CDR1 is SNHLY, CDR2 FYNNEI, per germline. There are 13 residues in the CDR3.

The chain couples TRBV4-2 to TRBJ2-2; D uncertain. The germline V gene encodes CDR1 LGHNA and CDR2 YNFKEQ. This CDR3 spans 16 amino acids. Between the trimmed V and J ends, which lost 0 bases and 6 bases, there was a span of 14 bases. The CDR3 loop is CASSQDADFDPGELFF. For the CDR3, the DNA is TGTGCCAGCAGCCAAGATGCAGATTTTGATCCCGGGGAGCTGTTTTTT.

The rearrangement joins TRBV29-1 to TRBJ2-1; D gene ambiguous. CDR1 SQVTM and CDR2 ANQGSEA come from the germline V gene. The CDR3 contains 11 residues. V was clipped by 2 bases and J by 7 bases, with 6 bases between them. The CDR3 region has the DNA TGCAGCGTTGAATCCGGGAATGAGCAGTTCTTC. Its protein is CSVESGNEQFF.

The count of this clone is one. The chain carries TRBV11-2 and TRBJ1-5; no clear D gene. Looked up from germline, CDR1 is SGHAT and CDR2 is FQNNGV. Trimming left V 0 bases short and J 5 bases short, with 14 bases between. The CDR3 consists of 16 residues. CDR3 nucleotides: TGTGCCAGCAGCTTAGATCGCAGGCGGGCCGATCAGCCCCAGCATTTT. Encoded protein: CASSLDRRRADQPQHF.

The gene calls are TRBV7-2 and TRBJ2-7; 15 bases line up with TRBD2. Germline-derived CDR1 and CDR2 are SGHTA and FQGNSA. After removal of 5 bases from V and 7 bases from J, the junction contained 6 bases not matched to a gene. The CDR3 spans 15 residues. CDR3 bases: TGTGCCAGCAGCGACCAGGGACTAGCGGGGGGAGAGCAGTACTTC. Residues: CASSDQGLAGGEQYF.

The chain joins TRBV4-1 to TRBJ1-5; D is uncertain. Germline values: CDR1 MGHRA, CDR2 YSYEKL. The V end lost 0 bases, the J end lost 4 bases, and 10 bases lay between the germline ends. This CDR3 is built from 15 residues. This CDR3 is CASSQEKQRNQPQHF. CDR3 DNA sequence: TGCGCCAGCAGCCAAGAAAAACAGAGAAATCAGCCCCAGCATTTT.

This clone showed up just a few times. V is TRBV7-2 and J is TRBJ2-7; TRBD2 might be the D (6 bases). Germline loops: CDR1 SGHTA, CDR2 FQGNSA. The V end was cut by 1 base, the J end by 0 bases, with 10 bases between. This CDR3 region has 15 residues. Here the CDR3 reads CASSLVAEFSYEQYF. The CDR3 nucleotides read TGTGCCAGCAGCTTAGTAGCGGAATTCTCCTACGAGCAGTACTTC.

The rearrangement joins TRBV14 to TRBJ2-7, with 9 bases matching TRBD2. Per the germline V gene, CDR1 is SGHDN and CDR2 is FVKESK. The ends lost 3 bases at V and 6 bases at J; junction bases unmatched: 12. The CDR3 has 16 amino acids. The CDR3 bases are TGTGCCAGCAGCCACCTTAGCGGGGGAGCTTCGGGCGAGCAGTACTTC. This sequence encodes CASSHLSGGASGEQYF.

The J gene is TRBJ1-1, the V gene TRBV19; a possible D gene is TRBD1 (5 bases). Per germline, CDR1 LNHDA and CDR2 SQIVND (reference sequence). V was shortened by 10 bases and J by 4 bases, with 22 bases between the two germline ends. The CDR3 sequence is 15 residues long. DNA of the CDR3: TGTGCCATCGATGACGGGAGGGGTGCTGCCACTGAAGCTTTCTTT. Its translation: CAIDDGRGAATEAFF. Full variable domain (outside the CDR3, taken from reference TRBV19 and TRBJ1-1): DGGITQSPKYLFRKEGQNVTLSCEQNLNHDAMYWYRQDPGQGLRLIYYSQIVNDFQKGDIAEGYSVSREKKESFPLTVTSAQKNPTAFYLCAIDDGRGAATEAFFGQGTRLTVV.

This clone is a singleton in its sample. This sequence joins TRBV9 and TRBJ2-2; the match to TRBD1 covers 9 bases. CDR1 is SGDLS and CDR2 is YYNGEE in the germline V gene. CDR3 length: 16 amino acids. Trimming took 2 bases from V and 2 from J; bases not matched to a gene: 4. CDR3 coding DNA: TGTGCCAGCAGCGTCCGACAGGGGGTAAACACCGGGGAGCTGTTTTTT. This encodes CASSVRQGVNTGELFF.

The chain recombines TRBV29-1 with TRBJ2-1; 7 nucleotides match TRBD2. The CDR3 consists of 13 residues. The V gene end was trimmed by 7 bases and the J gene end by 7 bases; junction bases not matched to a gene: 10. Germline-derived CDR1 and CDR2 are SQVTM and ANQGSEA. The CDR3 loop is CSGELAPGNEQFF. Written as DNA, the CDR3 is TGCAGCGGGGAACTAGCGCCGGGGAATGAGCAGTTCTTC.

This chain links TRBV2 with TRBJ1-6; the D is unclear. Germline CDR1 is SNHLY and CDR2 is FYNNEI. There are 13 residues in the CDR3. Trimming took 8 bases from V and 3 from J, leaving 8 bases between them. CDR3 DNA sequence: TGTGCCAGCCAGGAAGACTATAATTCACCCCTCCACTTT. This encodes CASQEDYNSPLHF.

V and J are TRBV5-6 and TRBJ2-1; tentative D call: TRBD2 (5 bases). In germline, CDR1 is SGHDT, CDR2 YYEEEE. Trimming shortened V by 1 base and J by 5 bases, and 13 bases separated the two germline ends. The CDR3 spans 15 residues. The CDR3 DNA reads TGTGCCAGCAGCTTGATGCGCTCCGGGGACAATGAGCAGTTCTTC. Translated: CASSLMRSGDNEQFF.

The genes are TRBV29-1 and TRBJ2-5; 7 bases align to TRBD1. The V gene end was trimmed by 3 bases and the J gene end by 0 bases; junction bases not matched to a gene: 1. CDR3 length: 13 residues. The germline V gene encodes CDR1 SQVTM and CDR2 ANQGSEA. CDR3: CSVEGQNQETQYF. The CDR3 nucleotides are TGCAGCGTTGAGGGACAGAACCAAGAGACCCAGTACTTC. The entire variable domain, with the rest obtained from reference TRBV29-1 and TRBJ2-5, is as follows: SAVISQKPSRDICQRGTSLTIQCQVDSQVTMMFWYRQQPGQSLTLIATANQGSEATYESGFVIDKFPISRPNLTFSTLTVSNMSPEDSSIYLCSVEGQNQETQYFGPGTRLLVL.

The chain joins TRBV2 to TRBJ1-6; 8 bases map to TRBD1. Germline assignment: CDR1 SNHLY and CDR2 FYNNEI. Trimming took 4 bases from V and 9 from J; bases not matched to a gene: 5. The CDR3 loop spans 14 amino acids. CDR3 protein: CASSADRVGSPLHF. The CDR3 DNA follows: TGTGCCAGCAGTGCGGACAGGGTGGGTTCACCCCTCCACTTT.

This chain joins TRBV5-1 and TRBJ2-1; the D gene is possibly TRBD2 (6 bases). Germline CDR1 is SGHRS and CDR2 is YFSETQ. The CDR3 totals 16 residues. The V end lost 3 bases, the J end lost 7 bases, and 20 bases lay between the germline ends. The CDR3 loop reads CASSSTRLGTWNEQFF. The CDR3 DNA reads TGCGCCAGCAGCTCGACCCGACTAGGAACGTGGAATGAGCAGTTCTTC.

The genes are TRBV3-1 (or the pseudogene TRBV3-2) and TRBJ2-4; TRBD2 aligns across 8 bases. Germline trimming cut 4 bases from V and 7 bases from J; bases unmatched to any gene: 3. The germline V gene encodes CDR1 LGHDT and CDR2 YNNKEL (reference sequence). The CDR3 is made up of 13 amino acids. CDR3 amino acids: CASSPGLGNIQYF. The CDR3 DNA sequence: TGTGCCAGCAGCCCGGGACTAGGTAACATTCAGTACTTC.